The 3 T cell receptor beta chains listed next were all sequenced from one sample in a study of blood T cell repertoires in COVID-19. Repertoires were generated with immunoSEQ multiplex PCR, while TCRdb's copy carries only in-frame clones and drops some. Of 150,000 to 200,000 clones in the sample, roughly 89% were seen once. The sequenced material came from peripheral blood. The receptors stem from a human donor in a cohort sampled during active COVID-19.

The chain employs TRBV13 and TRBJ2-7; TRBD2 agrees at 7 bases. The junction had 10 bases not matched to a gene; V was cut back by 1 base and J by 4 bases. The CDR3 length is 16 residues. Germline CDR1 and CDR2: PRHDT and FYEKMQ (reference sequence). CDR3 loop: CASSLEVASGAYEQYF. CDR3 bases: TGTGCCAGCAGCTTAGAAGTCGCTAGCGGAGCTTACGAGCAGTACTTC. The variable domain in full, with the rest retrieved from reference TRBV13 and TRBJ2-7, is AAGVIQSPRHLIKEKRETATLKCYPIPRHDTVYWYQQGPGQDPQFLISFYEKMQSDKGSIPDRFSAQQFSDYHSELNMSSLELGDSALYFCASSLEVASGAYEQYFGPGTRLTVT.

The rearrangement joins TRBV7-9 to TRBJ2-5, with D perhaps matching TRBD1 (5 bases). Per the germline V gene, CDR1 is SEHNR and CDR2 is FQNEAQ (reference sequence). Deletions cut 4 bases from V and 5 bases from J, with 26 bases between. This CDR3 has 18 residues. The CDR3 reads CASSSRGLSHELKETQYF. CDR3 coding DNA: TGTGCCAGCAGCTCTAGGGGCCTCTCACATGAACTTAAGGAGACCCAGTACTTC.

V gene TRBV11-2 combines with J gene TRBJ1-4, with D possibly matching TRBD1 (6 bases). The CDR3 sequence is 14 residues long. Germline CDR1 and CDR2: SGHAT and FQNNGV. V lost 4 bases and J 11 bases, leaving 17 bases between the germline ends. This CDR3 reads CASSSLTGLWKLFF. CDR3 in DNA: TGTGCCAGCAGCTCACTCACAGGGTTATGGAAACTGTTTTTT.